The sequence of this T cell receptor (beta chain) was determined in a study of blood T cell repertoires in COVID-19. Background on the study: PBMCs, B-cell-depleted T cells, or T cells provided the cDNA or gDNA that made up the material.

Authors' data handling: From reference gene primer amplification, estimates of nucleated cell counts were derived. TCRdb's copy holds only in-frame clones and misses some; the assay was immunoSEQ multiplex PCR. V and J calls and clone size are those listed in that table; D and trimming were worked out from the DNA. The repertoire has hundreds of thousands of clones, around nine tenths of them found once; the top ten carry roughly 10%. Germline assignment: CDR1 SNHLY and CDR2 FYNNEI. Trimming removed 7 bases from V and 0 bases from J, with 9 bases in between. The CDR3 has 14 residues. Participants were aged roughly 18 to 89 years from about two dozen US areas.

This clonotype originated in a woman in her thirties who had recovered from COVID-19. The genes are TRBV2 and TRBJ1-4, with D perhaps TRBD1 (6 bases). The sequenced sample was PBMCs or T cells enriched from blood (not recorded which). This CDR3 reads CASTGTTTNEKLFF. For the CDR3, the DNA is TGTGCCAGCACTGGGACAACAACTAATGAAAAACTGTTTTTT. Complete variable domain (other parts from reference TRBV2 and TRBJ1-4): EPEVTQTPSHQVTQMGQEVILRCVPISNHLYFYWYRQILGQKVEFLVSFYNNEISEKSEIFDDQFSVERPDGSNFTLKIRSTKLEDSAMYFCASTGTTTNEKLFFGSGTQLSVL.